These 15 T cell receptor beta chains were all obtained from the same sample, sequenced in a study of blood T cells in healthy people across ages. It was with a sample-barcoded 5' primer and a J-beta primer mix that a second PCR of roughly 7 to 12 cycles was run. MiXCR, run by TCRdb on the 5' RACE reads, gives a single entry per CDR3 protein. The sample lists approximately 780,000 distinct CDR3 sequences, under 30% seen once, with less than 3.5% in the top ten. This sample was also put to use in a study of T cells of mothers and their children.

The sequenced sample consisted of blood. These receptors were collected from a boy aged 5 to 17 in good health.

This clonotype was seen many times. The germline gene is not matched at one end of the junction; a read error may be the cause. V usage is TRBV5-1 and J usage is TRBJ2-6, with D perhaps matching TRBD1 or TRBD2 (5 bases each). The V gene's germline CDR1 is SGHRS and CDR2 YFSETQ. The CDR3 length is 15 residues. CDR3 DNA: TGTGCCAGCAGCTTAGATGGGACCGGGGCCAACGTCCTGACTTTC. It yields the protein CASSLDGTGANVLTF.

The V and J genes are TRBV15 and TRBJ2-4, with D possibly TRBD2 on 7 matching bases. Germline V gene data show CDR1 as LNHNV and CDR2 as YYDKDF (reference sequence). The CDR3 sequence is 15 residues long. The V end lost 5 bases, the J end lost 9 bases, and 20 bases lay between the germline ends. The CDR3 is CATSGLTGRDGIQYF. For the CDR3, the DNA is TGTGCCACCAGCGGGCTAACAGGGAGGGACGGCATTCAGTACTTC.

This chain joins TRBV4-1 and TRBJ2-4; 10 positions match TRBD2. Trimming at V came to 3 bases and at J to 0 bases, leaving 14 bases not matched to a gene. The germline V gene encodes CDR1 MGHRA and CDR2 YSYEKL. The CDR3 length is 20 residues. The CDR3 is CASSHRLDQRGGLAKNIQYF. CDR3 DNA: TGCGCCAGCAGCCATCGCCTGGACCAGCGGGGGGGCCTAGCCAAAAACATTCAGTACTTC.

The chain employs TRBV4-1 and TRBJ1-4; tentative D call: TRBD1 (5 bases). This CDR3 contains 16 residues. V lost 1 base and J 8 bases, leaving 17 bases between the germline ends. The germline V gene encodes CDR1 MGHRA and CDR2 YSYEKL. The CDR3 sequence is CASSQAPGGIGEKLFF. In nucleotides, the CDR3 is TGCGCCAGCAGCCAAGCTCCGGGGGGGATCGGCGAAAAACTGTTTTTT.

The chain is built from TRBV11-2 and TRBJ2-5, with D unresolved. The J call may be faulty, since TRBJ2-7 better matches the DNA end. The CDR3 totals 16 residues. Germline lookup yields CDR1 SGHAT and CDR2 FQNNGV. CDR3 amino acids: CASSHQGRLLTYEQYF. The CDR3 DNA reads TGTGCCAGCAGTCATCAAGGCAGACTTCTCACTTACGAGCAGTACTTC.

V usage is TRBV11-2 and J usage is TRBJ1-4; tentative D call: TRBD1 (6 bases). Trimming took 5 bases from V and 3 from J, leaving 10 bases between them. The CDR3 covers 14 residues. Germline CDR1 is SGHAT and CDR2 is FQNNGV. The CDR3 spells CASSATGPNEKLFF. The CDR3 DNA reads as TGTGCCAGCAGCGCCACAGGGCCTAATGAAAAACTGTTTTTT.

This clonotype was detected only a few times. V gene TRBV6-1 combines with J gene TRBJ1-4, with 7 nucleotides matching TRBD1. CDR1 and CDR2 from the germline V gene are MNHNS and SASEGT. V gave up 5 bases and J gave up 8 bases; unmatched junction bases: 14. The CDR3 contains 16 residues. The CDR3 nucleotides read TGTGCCAGCAGTACTTACTCGACAGGGAGGAGGGAAAAACTGTTTTTT. Translating gives CASSTYSTGRREKLFF.

This clonotype was counted a few times. V usage is TRBV29-1 and J usage is TRBJ2-1; TRBD1 might be the D (6 bases). Germline V CDR1 and CDR2: SQVTM, ANQGSEA. V was cut by 7 bases and J by 4 bases, with 14 bases left in between. The CDR3 contains 13 residues. The CDR3 DNA is TGCAGCGGGGGTAGGACAGCATACAATGAGCAGTTCTTC. Amino acid sequence: CSGGRTAYNEQFF.

The table lists this clonotype with a few counts. The gene calls are TRBV11-2 and TRBJ1-3; no clear D. The CDR3 contains 17 residues. Germline-derived CDR1 and CDR2 are SGHAT and FQNNGV. Trimming left V 5 bases short and J 0 bases short, with 17 bases between. CDR3 sequence reads: CASSEYSGFGSGNTIYF. The CDR3 nucleotides read TGTGCCAGCAGCGAATACAGTGGGTTTGGCTCTGGAAACACCATATATTTT.

The chain links TRBV28 to TRBJ2-5; the D gene is possibly TRBD2 (5 bases). Trimming removed 2 bases at V and 2 bases at J, with 15 bases between. CDR1 and CDR2 from the germline V gene are MDHEN and SYDVKM. CDR3 size: 16 residues. This CDR3 reads CASSLMSRREQETQYF. The CDR3 DNA follows: TGTGCCAGCAGTTTAATGTCCCGTAGGGAGCAAGAGACCCAGTACTTC.

V gene TRBV7-8 combines with J gene TRBJ2-2; 8 nucleotides match TRBD2. Trimming took 8 bases from V and 5 from J; bases not matched to a gene: 7. This CDR3 is built from 14 residues. CDR1 and CDR2 from the germline V gene are SGHVS and FQNEAQ. CDR3: CASAFGGGTGELFF. DNA of the CDR3: TGTGCCAGCGCCTTTGGCGGGGGGACCGGGGAGCTGTTTTTT.

This clonotype has at least ten counts. The chain couples TRBV7-3 to TRBJ2-1; the D gene is possibly TRBD2 (6 bases). Germline-derived CDR1 and CDR2 are SGHTA and FQGTGA. The CDR3 runs to 14 residues. Trimming left V 0 bases short and J 4 bases short, with 7 bases between. The CDR3 region has the DNA TGTGCCAGCAGCTTAACGGGGGGATACAATGAGCAGTTCTTC. Translated: CASSLTGGYNEQFF.

This chain connects TRBV9 to TRBJ2-7, with 10 bases identical to TRBD2. V trimming: 2 bases; J trimming: 4 bases; junction bases outside the gene matches: 6. The CDR3 covers 15 residues. Germline CDR1 SGDLS, CDR2 YYNGEE. CDR3 residues: CASSVGGLASYEQYF. CDR3 coding DNA: TGTGCCAGCAGCGTTGGGGGACTAGCGAGTTACGAGCAGTACTTC.

The chain employs TRBV12-3 or TRBV12-4 and TRBJ2-1; no clear D gene. CDR3 length: 13 residues. With 2 bases removed from V and 4 bases from J, the gap between germline ends came to 6 bases. The DNA for the CDR3 is TGTGCCAGCAGTTTATTCCGTTACAATGAGCAGTTCTTC. Protein product: CASSLFRYNEQFF.

V gene TRBV2 combines with J gene TRBJ1-5; D gene unclear. V dropped 4 bases and J dropped 0 bases, with 10 bases sitting between them. The CDR3 runs to 15 residues. CDR1 and CDR2 from the germline V gene are SNHLY and FYNNEI. DNA for the CDR3: TGTGCCAGCAGTGGGATAGAAAATAGCAATCAGCCCCAGCATTTT. Amino acid sequence: CASSGIENSNQPQHF.